Listed below are T cell receptor beta chains from one sample, sequenced in a study of blood T cell repertoires in COVID-19. Method: immunoSEQ multiplex PCR; TCRdb's copy keeps in-frame clones and lacks some. Here the sample spans roughly 300,000 clones, about 92% being singletons. Sequencing was performed on PBMCs or T cells enriched from blood (not recorded which). These receptors were collected from a woman aged 30 to 39 who had recovered from COVID-19. Each CDR3 is given with its conserved first and last residue. The order of the fields is J gene, V gene, D gene, clone size, CDR3 DNA, CDR3 protein. The D gene is left open where the match is weak. Clone size is given for some rows only: seen once, a few or many times, or a class if the clone is expanded.

TRBJ1-1	TRBV3-1/TRBV3-2	.	.	TGTGCCAGCAGCCACAGGGATCCGACTGAAGCTTTCTTT	CASSHRDPTEAFF
TRBJ2-2	TRBV25-1	.	once	TGTGCCAGCAGGATTAGCGGGAACACCGGGGAGCTGTTTTTT	CASRISGNTGELFF
TRBJ1-1	TRBV28	.	.	TGTGCCAGCAGTTTAGCTCCAGGTAATCCTTTCTTT	CASSLAPGNPFF
TRBJ1-1	TRBV19	.	.	TGTGCCACCCGGACCCCAGGGTTGAACACTGAAGCTTTCTTT	CATRTPGLNTEAFF
TRBJ2-5	TRBV7-9	TRBD2	.	TGTGCCAGCAGCTTACGACTAGCGTTAGGCGAGACCCAGTACTTC	CASSLRLALGETQYF
TRBJ1-2	TRBV7-9	.	.	TGTGCCAGCAGCCCGGCCCAGGCGGGGATTTATGGCTACACCTTC	CASSPAQAGIYGYTF
TRBJ1-1	TRBV11-3	TRBD1	.	TGTGCCAGCAGCTTAGAGGGACAGCAAACCTTT	CASSLEGQQTF
TRBJ1-4	TRBV5-1	.	.	TGCGCCAGCAGCCCTCGGACAGCTAATGAAAAACTGTTTTTT	CASSPRTANEKLFF
TRBJ1-2	TRBV19	.	.	TGTGCCAGTAGTATACTCCGGCCAGGTTCAAGGGGCTACACCTTC	CASSILRPGSRGYTF
TRBJ1-4	TRBV5-1	.	.	TGCGCCAGCAGCTTGGCCGGCAGGGCGAATGAAAAACTGTTTTTT	CASSLAGRANEKLFF
TRBJ1-3	TRBV7-2	.	.	TGTGCCAGCAGCTTAGACAACTCTGGAAACACCATATATTTT	CASSLDNSGNTIYF
TRBJ2-2	TRBV19	TRBD1	.	TGTGCCAGTAGTATAGAGGGGACAGCCGGGGAGCTGTTTTTT	CASSIEGTAGELFF
TRBJ1-2	TRBV15	.	.	TGTGCCACCAGCAGAGGTCTTTATGGCTACACCTTC	CATSRGLYGYTF
TRBJ2-2	TRBV7-2	TRBD1	.	TGTGCCAGCAGCTTTGGGGACAGGGGTGCCTCCGGGGAGCTGTTTTTT	CASSFGDRGASGELFF
TRBJ1-1	TRBV4-3	TRBD1	.	TGCGCCAGCAGCCAAGTCGTGACAGGGGTTACTGAAGCTTTCTTT	CASSQVVTGVTEAFF
TRBJ2-7	TRBV7-9	.	.	TGTGCCAGCAGCAAAGAGACAGGGAGGTTTCCCTACGAGCAGTACTTC	CASSKETGRFPYEQYF
TRBJ1-2	TRBV6-5	.	.	TGTGCCAGCAGGGTCGGAGCTACCACTAACTATGGCTACACCTTC	CASRVGATTNYGYTF
TRBJ1-1	TRBV7-9	.	once	TGTGCCAGCAGCCCGCGATTTACCCAGAACACTGAAGCTTTCTTT	CASSPRFTQNTEAFF
TRBJ2-5	TRBV6-1	.	.	TGTGCCAGCAGTGAACCGGGAAAAGAGACCCAGTACTTC	CASSEPGKETQYF
TRBJ1-2	TRBV5-5	.	.	TGTGCCAGCAGCTTCCTATTTACGGGGTCGTCAGTGTATGGCTACACCTTC	CASSFLFTGSSVYGYTF
TRBJ2-6	TRBV7-9	TRBD1	.	TGTGCCAGCAACCAACCCCAGACGGGACAGGGCTCTGGGGCCAACGTCCTGACTTTC	CASNQPQTGQGSGANVLTF
TRBJ2-1	TRBV27	.	.	TGTGCCAGCAGTTTGGGGACATCTTCACGGGGCAATGAGCAGTTCTTC	CASSLGTSSRGNEQFF
TRBJ2-3	TRBV19	TRBD2	.	TGTGCCAGTAGTATCGCGGGGGGCCAGGGCGATACGCAGTATTTT	CASSIAGGQGDTQYF
TRBJ2-1	TRBV7-8	.	.	TGTGCCAGCAGCCAGGTCGGCGGATCCTACAATGAGCAGTTCTTC	CASSQVGGSYNEQFF
TRBJ1-1	TRBV18	.	.	TGTGCCAGCTCACCGACAGGTTCGTACACTGAAGCTTTCTTT	CASSPTGSYTEAFF
TRBJ2-5	TRBV3-1/TRBV3-2	.	.	TGTGCCAGCAGCCCGCCAGGGGAGACCCAGTACTTC	CASSPPGETQYF
TRBJ2-7	TRBV3-1/TRBV3-2	TRBD1	.	TGTGCCAGCAGCCATCACCTCCCGACAGGGGAGAGGTCCTACGAGCAGTACTTC	CASSHHLPTGERSYEQYF
TRBJ2-1	TRBV5-8	TRBD2	.	TGTGCCAGCAACGGACTAGCGGGGGATGAGCAGTTCTTC	CASNGLAGDEQFF
TRBJ1-1	TRBV9	.	.	TGTGCCAGCAGTGAAACAGTGTACCAAACTGAAGCTTTCTTT	CASSETVYQTEAFF
TRBJ1-5	TRBV19	TRBD1	.	TGTGCCAGTAGTATAGAGGACAGGGGCCAGCCCCAGCATTTT	CASSIEDRGQPQHF
TRBJ1-2	TRBV28	.	.	TGTGCCAGCAGTTTCTCAGGGTTAGGCTACACCTTC	CASSFSGLGYTF
TRBJ2-1	TRBV6-4	TRBD2	.	TGTGCCAGCAGTGGACTAGCGGGAGGGAACAATGAGCAGTTCTTC	CASSGLAGGNNEQFF
TRBJ1-3	TRBV7-8	.	.	TGTGCCAGCAGCCAGGGGCAGGGGAGAAACACCATATATTTT	CASSQGQGRNTIYF
TRBJ2-3	TRBV11-2	TRBD2	.	TGTGCCAGCAGCTTAGCCGGGGGGGGCACAGATACGCAGTATTTT	CASSLAGGGTDTQYF
TRBJ2-7	TRBV11-3	TRBD1	once	TGTGCCAGCAGCTTATCCGGGACAGGGGCCTACGAGCAGTACTTC	CASSLSGTGAYEQYF
TRBJ1-2	TRBV5-5	.	.	TGTGCCAGCAGCGCGTTGGTGATAACGGACTATGGCTACACCTTC	CASSALVITDYGYTF
TRBJ1-2	TRBV5-5	.	once	TGTGCCAGCAGCTTGATCAGTACAGGGCCCACTCTAAACTATGGCTACACCTTC	CASSLISTGPTLNYGYTF
TRBJ2-1	TRBV9	TRBD1	.	TGTGCCAGCAGCGCTTGGGACAGTCTAGCTGGTGAGCAGTTCTTC	CASSAWDSLAGEQFF
TRBJ2-3	TRBV10-3	.	once	TGTGCCATCAGTAAAATAGCGGATACGCAGTATTTT	CAISKIADTQYF
TRBJ1-1	TRBV5-1	.	.	TGCGCCAGCAGCCGGGTTCCAGGGGCCTCTGAAGCTTTCTTT	CASSRVPGASEAFF
TRBJ2-3	TRBV19	TRBD2	.	TGTGCCAGTATCAGGACTAGCGGGAGCACAGATACGCAGTATTTT	CASIRTSGSTDTQYF
TRBJ1-2	TRBV19	TRBD1	.	TGTGCCAGTAGGCGGGACAGGGCTAACTATGGCTACACCTTC	CASRRDRANYGYTF
TRBJ2-1	TRBV18	TRBD2	.	TGTGCCAGCACTAGCGGGAAGGTGGAAGATGAGCAGTTCTTC	CASTSGKVEDEQFF
TRBJ2-7	TRBV4-1	TRBD1	.	TGCGCCAGCAGCCAGTCTACAGGGGGCGATTTCTCCTACGAGCAGTACTTC	CASSQSTGGDFSYEQYF
TRBJ2-6	TRBV2	.	few	TGTGCCAGCAGTCGGCAGGGGTTAAGCTCTGGGGCCAACGTCCTGACTTTC	CASSRQGLSSGANVLTF
TRBJ1-1	TRBV5-8	.	.	TGTGCCAGCAGAGGGGGTATAAGGGGCACTGAAGCTTTCTTT	CASRGGIRGTEAFF
TRBJ1-3	TRBV11-3	TRBD1	once	TGTGCCAGCAGCTCCGGACAGGGTGGCGAAAACACCATATATTTT	CASSSGQGGENTIYF
TRBJ2-4	TRBV7-2	TRBD1	.	TGTGCCAGCAGCTTAGGGGCCAGGGGGGCCAAAAACATTCAGTACTTC	CASSLGARGAKNIQYF
TRBJ1-5	TRBV2	.	few	TGTGCCAGCAGGGACGGGAGCCATAGCAATCAGCCCCAGCATTTT	CASRDGSHSNQPQHF
TRBJ1-2	TRBV6-5	.	.	TGTGCCAGCTGGGGGTTAGGAGGGAATGACTATGGCTACACCTTC	CASWGLGGNDYGYTF